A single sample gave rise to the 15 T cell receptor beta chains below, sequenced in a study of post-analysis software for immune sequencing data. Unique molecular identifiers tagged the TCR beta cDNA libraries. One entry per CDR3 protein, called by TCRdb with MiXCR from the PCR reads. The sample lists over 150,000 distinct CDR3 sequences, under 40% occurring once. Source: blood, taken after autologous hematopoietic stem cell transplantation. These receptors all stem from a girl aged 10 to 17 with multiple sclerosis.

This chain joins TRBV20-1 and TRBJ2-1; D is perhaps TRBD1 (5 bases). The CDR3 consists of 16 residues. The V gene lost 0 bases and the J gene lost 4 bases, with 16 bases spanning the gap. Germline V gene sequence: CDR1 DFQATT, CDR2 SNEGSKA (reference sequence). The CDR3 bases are TGCAGTGCTAGAGATCGGCGGACATTAAAGTACAATGAGCAGTTCTTC. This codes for CSARDRRTLKYNEQFF.

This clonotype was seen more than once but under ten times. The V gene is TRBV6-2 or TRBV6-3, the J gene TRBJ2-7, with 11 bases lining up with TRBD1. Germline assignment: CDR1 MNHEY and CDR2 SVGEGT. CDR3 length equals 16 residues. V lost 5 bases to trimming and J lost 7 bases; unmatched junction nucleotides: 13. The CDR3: CASSRLIGQGAREQYF. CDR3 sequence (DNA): TGTGCCAGCAGTCGCTTGATTGGACAGGGGGCGAGGGAGCAGTACTTC.

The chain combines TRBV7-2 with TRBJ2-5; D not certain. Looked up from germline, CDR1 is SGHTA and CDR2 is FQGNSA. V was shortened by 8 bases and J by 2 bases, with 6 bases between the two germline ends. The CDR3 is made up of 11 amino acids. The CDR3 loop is CASENQETQYF. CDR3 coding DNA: TGTGCCAGCGAAAATCAAGAGACCCAGTACTTC. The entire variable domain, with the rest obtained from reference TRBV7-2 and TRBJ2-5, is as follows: GAGVSQSPSNKVTEKGKDVELRCDPISGHTALYWYRQSLGQGLEFLIYFQGNSAPDKSGLPSDRFSAERTGGSVSTLTIQRTQQEDSAVYLCASENQETQYFGPGTRLLVL.

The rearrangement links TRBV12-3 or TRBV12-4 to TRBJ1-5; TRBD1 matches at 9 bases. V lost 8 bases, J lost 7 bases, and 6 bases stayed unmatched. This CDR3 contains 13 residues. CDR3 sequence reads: CASRTGEYQPQHF. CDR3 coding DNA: TGTGCCAGCCGGACAGGGGAGTACCAGCCCCAGCATTTT.

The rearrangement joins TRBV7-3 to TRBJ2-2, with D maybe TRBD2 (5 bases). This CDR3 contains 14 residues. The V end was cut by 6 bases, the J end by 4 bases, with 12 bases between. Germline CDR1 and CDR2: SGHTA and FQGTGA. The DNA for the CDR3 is TGTGCCAGCAGTCCGGACTCCCTCACCGGGGAGCTGTTTTTT. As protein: CASSPDSLTGELFF.

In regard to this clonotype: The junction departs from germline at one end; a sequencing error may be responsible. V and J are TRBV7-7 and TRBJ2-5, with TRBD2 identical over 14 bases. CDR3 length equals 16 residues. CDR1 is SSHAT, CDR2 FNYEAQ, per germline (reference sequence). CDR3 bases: TGTGCTAGCAGCCCCCCGACTAGCGGGAGGGAAGAGACCCAGTACTTC. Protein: CASSPPTSGREETQYF.

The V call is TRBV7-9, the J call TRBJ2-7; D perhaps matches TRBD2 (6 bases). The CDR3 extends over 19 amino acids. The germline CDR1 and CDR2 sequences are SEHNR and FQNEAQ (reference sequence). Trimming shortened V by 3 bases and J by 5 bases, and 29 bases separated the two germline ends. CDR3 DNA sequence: TGTGCCAGCAGCTTCCCGCCGGAGGGTCCTACTCTAGAAGACGACGAGCAGTACTTC. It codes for CASSFPPEGPTLEDDEQYF.

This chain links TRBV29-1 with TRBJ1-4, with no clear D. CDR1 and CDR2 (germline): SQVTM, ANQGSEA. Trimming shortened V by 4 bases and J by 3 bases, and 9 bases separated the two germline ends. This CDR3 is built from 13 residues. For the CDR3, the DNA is TGCAGCGTTGGAGGTTCAGCTAATGAAAAACTGTTTTTT. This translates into CSVGGSANEKLFF.

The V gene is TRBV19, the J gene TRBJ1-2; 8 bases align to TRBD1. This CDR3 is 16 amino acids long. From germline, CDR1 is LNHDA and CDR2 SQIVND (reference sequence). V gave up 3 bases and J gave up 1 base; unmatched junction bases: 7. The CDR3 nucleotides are TGTGCCAGTAGTATGGGACAGGACCTATTTAACTATGGCTACACCTTC. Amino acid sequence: CASSMGQDLFNYGYTF.

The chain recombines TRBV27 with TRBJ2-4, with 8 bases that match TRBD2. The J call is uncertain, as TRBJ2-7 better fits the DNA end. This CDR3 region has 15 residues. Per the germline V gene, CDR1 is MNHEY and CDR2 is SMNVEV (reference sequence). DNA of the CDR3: TGTGCCAGCAGTTTAAGTTCGGGAGGGGGACACGAGCAGTACTTC. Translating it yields CASSLSSGGGHEQYF.

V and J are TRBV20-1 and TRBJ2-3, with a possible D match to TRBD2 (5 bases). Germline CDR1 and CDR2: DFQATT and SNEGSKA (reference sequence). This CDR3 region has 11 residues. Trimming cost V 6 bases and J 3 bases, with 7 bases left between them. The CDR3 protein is CSAEGTDTQYF. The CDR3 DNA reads TGCAGTGCCGAGGGAACAGATACGCAGTATTTT.

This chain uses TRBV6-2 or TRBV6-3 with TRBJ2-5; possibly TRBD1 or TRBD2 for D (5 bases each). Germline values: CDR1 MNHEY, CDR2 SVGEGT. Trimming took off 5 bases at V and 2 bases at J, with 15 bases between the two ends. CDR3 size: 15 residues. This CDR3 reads CASSHWDRRQETQYF. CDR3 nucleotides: TGTGCCAGCAGTCACTGGGACCGAAGACAAGAGACCCAGTACTTC.

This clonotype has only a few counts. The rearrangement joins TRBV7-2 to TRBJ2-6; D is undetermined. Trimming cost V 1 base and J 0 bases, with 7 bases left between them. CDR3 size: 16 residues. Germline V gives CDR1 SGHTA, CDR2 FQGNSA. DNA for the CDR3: TGTGCCAGCAGCTTAGTGTGGAACTCTGGGGCCAACGTCCTGACTTTC. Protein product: CASSLVWNSGANVLTF.

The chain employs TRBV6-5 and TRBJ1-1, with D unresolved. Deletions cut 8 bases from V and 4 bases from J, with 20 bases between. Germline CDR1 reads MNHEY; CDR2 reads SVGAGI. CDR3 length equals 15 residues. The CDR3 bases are TGTGCCAGCTGTCGGGCCGCCGCCGTCGGCACTGAAGCTTTCTTT. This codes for CASCRAAAVGTEAFF.

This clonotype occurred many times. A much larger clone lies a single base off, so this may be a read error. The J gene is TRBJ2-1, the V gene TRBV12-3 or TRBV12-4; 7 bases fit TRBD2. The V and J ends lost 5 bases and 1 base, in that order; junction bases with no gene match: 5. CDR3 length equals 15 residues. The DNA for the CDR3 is TGTGCCAGCAGTCCCTGTAGCGGGTCCTACAATGAGCAGTTCTTC. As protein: CASSPCSGSYNEQFF.